The clone carrying this T cell receptor beta chain was detected only once. Its antigen remains unknown. This CDR3 region has 16 residues. Germline lookup yields CDR1 MNHNY and CDR2 SVGAGI (reference sequence). V lost 4 bases, J lost 6 bases, and 9 bases stayed unmatched. These data are taken from a study of cytomegalovirus exposure and HLA in healthy donors. Study-wide results and caveats: Most TCR sequences were uncommon, yet certain public TCRs appeared in many donors. Highly shared variants forming one cluster were likely a sequencing artifact. In an earlier analysis, most TCR beta V segments were productive about 87% or about 30% of the time.

Primers for the PCR totalled 60 Vbeta and 13 Jbeta. As handled by the study authors: Roughly 80 million unique TCR beta chains, 9.5 million to 14 million shared, were counted in a later analysis. The data were produced by immunoSEQ multiplex PCR, yet TCRdb's version contains in-frame clones alone and is incomplete. The DNA was the basis for D and trimming; V, J and clone size are from that table. The data contain about 190,000 clones, more than 75% of them singletons. The chain recombines TRBV6-6 with TRBJ2-1; TRBD2 matches 10 bases. This receptor was identified in a man aged 35-49 years in good health and CMV-seropositive. Source material: PBMCs. CDR3 sequence reads: CASSFEAGGPSNEQFF. The CDR3 nucleotides read TGTGCCAGCAGTTTCGAAGCGGGAGGGCCGAGCAATGAGCAGTTCTTC.